Shown below are 7 T cell receptor beta chains from a single sample sequenced in a study of T cell responses to AZD1222 COVID-19 vaccine. This table comes from immunoSEQ multiplex PCR, and its TCRdb copy is limited to in-frame clones, with some not included. The table has about 130,000 clones, 70% to 90% seen once. Sequenced here: peripheral blood, sampled on day 0 of AZD1222 vaccination. These receptors were taken from an adult in good health.

This sequence joins TRBV6-5 and TRBJ2-7; D is ambiguous. This CDR3 spans 13 amino acids. CDR1 and CDR2 from the germline V gene are MNHEY and SVGAGI. V shed 6 bases and J shed 3 bases, with 12 bases lying between them. This CDR3 is CASRRAEDYEQYF. In DNA form, the CDR3 reads TGTGCCAGCAGACGGGCAGAAGACTACGAGCAGTACTTC.

The genes are TRBV9 and TRBJ1-1; a possible D gene is TRBD1 (6 bases). Germline CDR1 and CDR2: SGDLS and YYNGEE. V gave up 0 bases and J gave up 3 bases, with 12 bases separating them. The CDR3 has 15 residues. The CDR3 coding sequence is TGTGCCAGCAGCGTAGCTGGGGGGCAGGACACTGAAGCTTTCTTT. This encodes CASSVAGGQDTEAFF.

The chain joins TRBV5-1 to TRBJ2-7; the D is unclear. Trimming cost V 3 bases and J 3 bases, with 7 bases left between them. The germline V gene encodes CDR1 SGHRS and CDR2 YFSETQ. The CDR3 extends over 12 amino acids. CDR3 coding DNA: TGCGCCAGCAGCTCATCCCACTACGAGCAGTACTTC. This sequence encodes CASSSSHYEQYF.

This rearrangement joins TRBV28 to TRBJ1-5, with 9 bases identical to TRBD1. With V trimmed by 5 bases and J by 0 bases, 11 bases remained unmatched. The CDR3 is made up of 18 amino acids. Germline V CDR1 and CDR2: MDHEN, SYDVKM. This CDR3 is CASSLGTGTSYSNQPQHF. As DNA, the CDR3 is TGTGCCAGCAGTCTTGGGACAGGGACGTCTTATAGCAATCAGCCCCAGCATTTT. Looking up the rest from reference TRBV28 and TRBJ1-5 gives the full variable domain: DVKVTQSSRYLVKRTGEKVFLECVQDMDHENMFWYRQDPGLGLRLIYFSYDVKMKEKGDIPEGYSVSREKKERFSLILESASTNQTSMYLCASSLGTGTSYSNQPQHFGDGTRLSIL.

This clone was seen only a few times. The chain uses TRBV3-1 (or the pseudogene TRBV3-2) and TRBJ2-1; 7 bases are shared with TRBD2. In germline, CDR1 is LGHDT, CDR2 YNNKEL (reference sequence). The CDR3 consists of 13 residues. The V gene end was trimmed by 3 bases and the J gene end by 9 bases; junction bases not matched to a gene: 5. The CDR3 nucleotides are TGTGCCAGCAGCCAGGGAGGGTCGTTTGAGCAGTTCTTC. Translating gives CASSQGGSFEQFF.

This clone has a handful of counts. The V gene is TRBV11-2, the J gene TRBJ1-2; TRBD1 aligns across 7 bases. Germline trimming cut 6 bases from V and 8 bases from J; bases unmatched to any gene: 12. CDR1 is SGHAT and CDR2 is FQNNGV in the germline V gene. The CDR3 covers 14 residues. Here the CDR3 DNA reads TGTGCCAGCAGGAGGACAGGTAGAGACGGGGGCTACACCTTC. The encoded protein is CASRRTGRDGGYTF. The whole variable domain, remainder taken from reference TRBV11-2 and TRBJ1-2, is EAGVAQSPRYKIIEKRQSVAFWCNPISGHATLYWYQQILGQGPKLLIQFQNNGVVDDSQLPKDRFSAERLKGVDSTLKIQPAKLEDSAVYLCASRRTGRDGGYTFGSGTRLTVV.

This chain joins TRBV29-1 and TRBJ1-2, with TRBD1 matching 8 bases. The germline gives CDR1 SQVTM, CDR2 ANQGSEA. The length of the CDR3 is 13 residues. J was trimmed by 7 bases and V by 2 bases; bases with no gene match: 6. CDR3 loop: CSVELGQGRGYTF. The CDR3 nucleotides are TGCAGCGTTGAATTAGGACAGGGCCGTGGCTACACCTTC. The entire variable domain, with the rest obtained from reference TRBV29-1 and TRBJ1-2, is as follows: SAVISQKPSRDICQRGTSLTIQCQVDSQVTMMFWYRQQPGQSLTLIATANQGSEATYESGFVIDKFPISRPNLTFSTLTVSNMSPEDSSIYLCSVELGQGRGYTFGSGTRLTVV.